Only one count was recorded for the clone carrying this T cell receptor (beta chain). Its specificity is not known. These data belong to a study of cytomegalovirus exposure and HLA in healthy donors. Study-wide findings and caveats: The sole available immune exposure information was CMV serostatus. Indistinguishable V segments such as TRBV6-2 and TRBV6-3 were excluded. A missense variant in DCLRE1C was later tied to TCR beta V- and J-gene trimming.

The PCR made use of 60 Vbeta and 13 Jbeta primers. The data were produced by immunoSEQ multiplex PCR, yet TCRdb's version contains in-frame clones alone and is incomplete. The data show hundreds of thousands of clones, with 70% to 80% seen just once and 3% to 4.5% held by the top ten. Germline V CDR1 and CDR2: MDHEN, SYDVKM. After removal of 11 bases from V and 2 bases from J, the junction contained 7 bases not matched to a gene. The CDR3 runs 13 residues. The sequenced material came from PBMCs. This sequence joins TRBV28 and TRBJ2-7; the match to TRBD1 covers 9 bases. The sequence was collected from a male donor in good health and CMV-seronegative. The CDR3, as DNA: TGTGCCGCCAGACAGGGGGGGCCCTACGAGCAGTACTTC. This encodes CAARQGGPYEQYF.